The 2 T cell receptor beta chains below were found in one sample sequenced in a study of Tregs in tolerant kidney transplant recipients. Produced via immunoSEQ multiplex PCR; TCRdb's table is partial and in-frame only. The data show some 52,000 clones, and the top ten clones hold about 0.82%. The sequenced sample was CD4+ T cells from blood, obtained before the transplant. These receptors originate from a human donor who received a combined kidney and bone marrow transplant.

This CDR3 is CSATSIGEKLFF. CDR3 DNA (partial): TGCAGCGCCACCTCTATCGGTGAAAAA. J is TRBJ1-4 and V is TRBV29-1; D is unclear. Read data end 3 residues before the CDR3 end; the end is taken from the germline J gene. The CDR3 loop spans 12 amino acids. Germline CDR1 is SQVTM and CDR2 is ANQGSEA. V gave up 7 bases and J gave up 7 bases, with 13 bases separating them. Variable domain in full (rest from reference TRBV29-1 and TRBJ1-4): SAVISQKPSRDICQRGTSLTIQCQVDSQVTMMFWYRQQPGQSLTLIATANQGSEATYESGFVIDKFPISRPNLTFSTLTVSNMSPEDSSIYLCSATSIGEKLFFGSGTQLSVL.

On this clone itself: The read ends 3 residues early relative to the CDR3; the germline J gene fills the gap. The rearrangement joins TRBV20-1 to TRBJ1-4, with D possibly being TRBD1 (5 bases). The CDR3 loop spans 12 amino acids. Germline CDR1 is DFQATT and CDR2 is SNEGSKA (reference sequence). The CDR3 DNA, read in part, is TGCAGTGCTAGAGATCAGACAGTTAAA. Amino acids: CSARDQTVK. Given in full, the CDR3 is CSARDQTVKLFF.